Each of the 3 T cell receptor beta chains below was sequenced from the same sample in a study of blood T cell repertoires in COVID-19. Assay: immunoSEQ multiplex PCR; the TCRdb copy retains only in-frame clones and omits some. Among about 59,000 clones listed, 70% to 85% were seen once. Sequencing was carried out using peripheral blood. The origin of the receptors is a man aged 55 to 70 with acute or convalescent COVID-19.

V is TRBV24-1 and J is TRBJ1-1; unclear D gene. The V end was cut by 2 bases, the J end by 8 bases, with 11 bases between. This CDR3 comprises 13 residues. CDR1 and CDR2 (germline): KGHDR, SFDVKD. The DNA for the CDR3 is TGTGCCACCAGTGATTCGAGGAGTTTCGAAGCTTTCTTT. Translation: CATSDSRSFEAFF.

CDR3 protein: CASSLGLGSQETQYF. The CDR3 bases are TGTGCCAGCAGCTTGGGGCTAGGAAGCCAAGAGACCCAGTACTTC. V and J are TRBV5-6 and TRBJ2-5; D ambiguous. The CDR3 has 15 residues. The V end was cut by 0 bases, the J end by 1 base, with 10 bases between. CDR1 SGHDT and CDR2 YYEEEE come from the germline V gene. Variable domain in full (rest from reference TRBV5-6 and TRBJ2-5): DAGVTQSPTHLIKTRGQQVTLRCSPKSGHDTVSWYQQALGQGPQFIFQYYEEEERQRGNFPDRFSGHQFPNYSSELNVNALLLGDSALYLCASSLGLGSQETQYFGPGTRLLVL.

The chain recombines TRBV29-1 with TRBJ1-1; 7 nucleotides line up with TRBD1. Germline CDR1 SQVTM, CDR2 ANQGSEA. The CDR3 is 16 residues long. V lost 6 bases, J lost 3 bases, and 16 bases stayed unmatched. This chain's CDR3 is CSVPRATGEEDTEAFF. The CDR3 region has the DNA TGCAGCGTCCCAAGGGCTACAGGGGAAGAGGACACTGAAGCTTTCTTT.